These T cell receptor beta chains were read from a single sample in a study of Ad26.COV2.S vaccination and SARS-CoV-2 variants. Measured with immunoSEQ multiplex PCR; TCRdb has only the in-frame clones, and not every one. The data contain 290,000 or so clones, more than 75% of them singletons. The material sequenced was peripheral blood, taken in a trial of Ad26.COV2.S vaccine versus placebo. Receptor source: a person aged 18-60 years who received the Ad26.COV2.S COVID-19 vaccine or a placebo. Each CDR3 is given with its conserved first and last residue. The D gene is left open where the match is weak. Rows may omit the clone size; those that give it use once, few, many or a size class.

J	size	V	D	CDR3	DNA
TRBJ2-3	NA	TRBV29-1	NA	CSVERGGQGDTQYF	TGCAGCGTTGAACGTGGGGGCCAGGGGGATACGCAGTATTTT
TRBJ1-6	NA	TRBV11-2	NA	CASSLDLTGSSPLHF	TGTGCCAGCAGCTTAGACCTGACAGGCAGTTCACCCCTCCACTTT
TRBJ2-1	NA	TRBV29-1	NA	CSARASGDEQFF	TGCAGCGCCCGGGCGTCAGGAGATGAGCAGTTCTTC
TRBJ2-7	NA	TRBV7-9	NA	CASSVAPYEQYF	TGTGCCAGCAGCGTAGCACCCTACGAGCAGTACTTC
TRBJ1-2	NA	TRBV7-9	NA	CASSLSQGPLTGYTF	TGTGCCAGCAGCTTATCCCAGGGCCCCCTGACGGGCTACACCTTC
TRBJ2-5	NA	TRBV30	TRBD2	CAFRAASGGVGTQYF	TGTGCCTTCAGGGCGGCTAGCGGGGGGGTAGGGACCCAGTACTTC
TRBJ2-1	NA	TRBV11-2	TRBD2	CASSLVLGAGDGNEQFF	TGTGCCAGCAGCTTAGTTCTGGGAGCGGGAGACGGCAATGAGCAGTTCTTC
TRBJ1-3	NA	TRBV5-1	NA	CASSLVSGRYGNTIYF	TGCGCCAGCAGCTTGGTATCAGGGCGATACGGAAACACCATATATTTT
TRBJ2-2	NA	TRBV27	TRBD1	CASSRRGDRAITGELFF	TGTGCCAGCAGTCGACGCGGGGACAGGGCGATCACCGGGGAGCTGTTTTTT
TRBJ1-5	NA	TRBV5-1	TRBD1	CASSPGTENQPQHF	TGCGCCAGCAGCCCCGGGACAGAGAATCAGCCCCAGCATTTT
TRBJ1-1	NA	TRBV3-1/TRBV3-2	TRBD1	CASSQGQGSGAFF	TGTGCCAGCAGCCAGGGACAGGGGTCTGGCGCTTTCTTT
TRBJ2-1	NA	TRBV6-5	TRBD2	CASSYSGTSVRNEQFF	TGTGCCAGCAGTTACTCCGGGACTAGCGTTCGCAATGAGCAGTTCTTC
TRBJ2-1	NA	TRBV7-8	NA	CASSPALGSEQFF	TGTGCCAGCAGCCCCGCTTTAGGGAGTGAGCAGTTCTTC
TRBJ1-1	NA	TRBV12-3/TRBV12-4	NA	CASSLPPNTEAFF	TGTGCCAGCAGTTTACCTCCGAACACTGAAGCTTTCTTT
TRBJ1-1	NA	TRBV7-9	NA	CASTMGNTEAFF	TGTGCCAGCACTATGGGGAACACTGAAGCTTTCTTT
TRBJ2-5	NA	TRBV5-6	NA	CASSLVAGTEETQYF	TGTGCCAGCAGCTTGGTGGCAGGTACGGAGGAGACCCAGTACTTC
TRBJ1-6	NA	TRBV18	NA	CASSPVTGLADKGFTYSPLHF	TGTGCCAGCTCACCGGTCACGGGGCTCGCCGACAAGGGCTTTACTTATTCACCCCTCCACTTT
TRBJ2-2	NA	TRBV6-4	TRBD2	CASSDSAGGPGELFF	TGTGCCAGCAGTGACTCCGCGGGGGGGCCCGGGGAGCTGTTTTTT
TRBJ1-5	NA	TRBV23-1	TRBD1	CASTILQGKDRYSNQPQHF	TGCGCCAGCACCATTCTACAGGGGAAAGATAGATATAGCAATCAGCCCCAGCATTTT
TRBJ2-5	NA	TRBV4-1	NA	CASSQVSGFAGMEETQYF	TGCGCCAGCAGCCAAGTATCGGGGTTTGCGGGGATGGAAGAGACCCAGTACTTC
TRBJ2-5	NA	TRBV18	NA	CASSPGAETQYF	TGTGCCAGCTCACCAGGCGCGGAGACCCAGTACTTC
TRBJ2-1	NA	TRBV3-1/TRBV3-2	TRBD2	CASSQDLGGRDNEQFF	TGTGCCAGCAGCCAAGATCTTGGCGGGAGGGACAATGAGCAGTTCTTC
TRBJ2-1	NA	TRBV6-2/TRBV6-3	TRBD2	CASSSNLLLADRNEQFF	TGTGCCAGCAGTTCCAACCTCCTACTAGCGGATAGAAATGAGCAGTTCTTC
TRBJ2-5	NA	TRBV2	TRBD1	CASSRDRGSPDQYF	TGTGCCAGCAGTCGGGACAGGGGGTCGCCGGACCAGTACTTC
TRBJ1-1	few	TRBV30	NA	CAWSGFSTEAFF	TGTGCCTGGAGTGGCTTCTCCACTGAAGCTTTCTTT
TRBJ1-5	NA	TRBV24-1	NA	CATSDSCSRTRGGNQPQHF	TGTGCCACCAGTGACTCCTGCTCTCGGACGCGGGGAGGCAATCAGCCCCAGCATTTT
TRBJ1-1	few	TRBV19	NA	CASSSRRGMNTEAFF	TGTGCCAGTAGTAGTCGGAGAGGCATGAACACTGAAGCTTTCTTT
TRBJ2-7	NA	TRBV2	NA	CASRPYGGELSYEQYF	TGTGCCAGCAGACCTTATGGGGGAGAACTCTCCTACGAGCAGTACTTC
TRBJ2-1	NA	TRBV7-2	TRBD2	CASSSRPGLTYNEQFF	TGTGCCAGCAGCTCCCGCCCGGGACTAACCTACAATGAGCAGTTCTTC
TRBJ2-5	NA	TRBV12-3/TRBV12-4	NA	CASSPFGMETQYF	TGTGCCAGCAGTCCCTTTGGGATGGAGACCCAGTACTTC
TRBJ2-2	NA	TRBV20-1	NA	CSASLKAAGELFF	TGCAGTGCTAGTTTGAAAGCTGCCGGGGAGCTGTTTTTT
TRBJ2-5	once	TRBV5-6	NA	CASSPWARETQYF	TGTGCCAGCAGCCCCTGGGCCCGGGAGACCCAGTACTTC
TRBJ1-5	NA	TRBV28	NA	CASSSPSRQPQHF	TGTGCCAGCAGTTCCCCAAGTAGGCAGCCCCAGCATTTT
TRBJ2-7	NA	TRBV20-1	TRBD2	CSASSGTSGRRSYEQYF	TGCAGTGCTAGTTCGGGGACTAGCGGGAGGCGCTCCTACGAGCAGTACTTC
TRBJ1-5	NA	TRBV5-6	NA	CASSRQARAQPQHF	TGTGCCAGCAGTCGACAGGCGCGGGCTCAGCCCCAGCATTTT
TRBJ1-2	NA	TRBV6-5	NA	CASSPDTYGYTF	TGTGCCAGCAGTCCAGACACCTATGGCTACACCTTC
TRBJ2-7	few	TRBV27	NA	CASSFEPGYEQYF	TGTGCCAGCAGTTTCGAGCCCGGCTACGAGCAGTACTTC
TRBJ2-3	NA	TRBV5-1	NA	CASSPEGTVRDTQYF	TGCGCCAGCAGCCCCGAGGGGACGGTGAGAGATACGCAGTATTTT
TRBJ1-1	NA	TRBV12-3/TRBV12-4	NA	CASSWGDTEAFF	TGTGCCAGCAGTTGGGGTGACACTGAAGCTTTCTTT
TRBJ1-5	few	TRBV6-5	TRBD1	CASSPPGQAGQPQHF	TGTGCCAGCAGTCCCCCGGGACAGGCCGGTCAGCCCCAGCATTTT
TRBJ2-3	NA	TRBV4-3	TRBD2	CASSQETSGGATDTQYF	TGCGCCAGCAGCCAAGAGACTAGCGGGGGGGCAACAGATACGCAGTATTTT
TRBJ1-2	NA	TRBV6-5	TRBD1	CASNGDRTNYGYTF	TGTGCCAGCAACGGGGACAGAACTAACTATGGCTACACCTTC
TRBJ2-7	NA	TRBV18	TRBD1	CASSPEGAGEQYF	TGTGCCAGCTCACCAGAGGGGGCGGGTGAGCAGTACTTC
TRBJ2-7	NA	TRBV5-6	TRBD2	CASSLRVLAGADEQYF	TGTGCCAGCAGCTTGAGGGTACTAGCGGGAGCCGACGAGCAGTACTTC
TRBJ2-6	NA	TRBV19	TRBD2	CASSRTSGNSGANVLTF	TGTGCCAGTAGTAGGACTAGCGGGAACTCTGGGGCCAACGTCCTGACTTTC
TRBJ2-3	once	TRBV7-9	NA	CASSLRDLDTQYF	TGTGCCAGCAGCCTCAGGGATTTGGATACGCAGTATTTT
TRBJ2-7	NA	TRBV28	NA	CASSLRVAVTVRDEQYF	TGTGCCAGCAGTTTAAGGGTAGCGGTTACCGTAAGGGACGAGCAGTACTTC
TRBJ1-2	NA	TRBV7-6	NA	CASSLGQDNYGYTF	TGTGCCAGCAGCTTAGGGCAGGATAACTATGGCTACACCTTC
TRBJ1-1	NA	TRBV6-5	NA	CASQTRVAGTEAFF	TGTGCCAGCCAAACCAGGGTGGCGGGGACTGAAGCTTTCTTT
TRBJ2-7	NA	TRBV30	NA	CAWRATPTSNRAYEQYF	TGTGCCTGGAGGGCAACCCCGACTTCCAATCGGGCCTACGAGCAGTACTTC
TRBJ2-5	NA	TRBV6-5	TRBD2	CASSYSGGRAVETQYF	TGTGCCAGCAGTTACTCGGGCGGGAGGGCCGTAGAGACCCAGTACTTC
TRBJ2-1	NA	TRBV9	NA	CASSVGGSHNEQFF	TGTGCCAGCAGCGTAGGGGGTAGTCACAATGAGCAGTTCTTC
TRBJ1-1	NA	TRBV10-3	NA	CAISDGGHEAFF	TGTGCCATCAGTGATGGGGGACATGAAGCTTTCTTT
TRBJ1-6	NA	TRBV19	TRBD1	CASTLGTGNSYNSPLHF	TGTGCCAGTACCCTTGGGACAGGAAACTCCTATAATTCACCCCTCCACTTT
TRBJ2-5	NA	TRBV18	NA	CASSPPGAPGETQYF	TGTGCCAGCTCACCACCGGGGGCACCAGGGGAGACCCAGTACTTC
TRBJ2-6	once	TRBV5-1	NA	CASSPGRSGANVLTF	TGCGCCAGCAGCCCGGGGAGATCTGGGGCCAACGTCCTGACTTTC
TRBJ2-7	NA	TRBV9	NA	CASSPNWFSYEQYF	TGTGCCAGCAGCCCTAATTGGTTCTCCTACGAGCAGTACTTC
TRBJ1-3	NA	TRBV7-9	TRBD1	CASSSGGDSGNTIYF	TGTGCCAGCAGCTCAGGGGGGGACTCTGGAAACACCATATATTTT